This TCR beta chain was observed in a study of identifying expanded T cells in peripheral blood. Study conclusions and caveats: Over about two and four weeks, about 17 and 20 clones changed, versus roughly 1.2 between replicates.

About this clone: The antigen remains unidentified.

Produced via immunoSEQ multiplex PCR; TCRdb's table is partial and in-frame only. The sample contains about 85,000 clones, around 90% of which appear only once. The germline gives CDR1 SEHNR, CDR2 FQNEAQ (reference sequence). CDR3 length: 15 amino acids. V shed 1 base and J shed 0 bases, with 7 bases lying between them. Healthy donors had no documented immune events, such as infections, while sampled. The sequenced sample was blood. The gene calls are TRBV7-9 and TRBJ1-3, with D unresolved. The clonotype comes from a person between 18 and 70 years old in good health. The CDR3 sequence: CASSLVSLSGNTIYF. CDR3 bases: TGTGCCAGCAGCTTAGTCAGCCTCTCTGGAAACACCATATATTTT.